The 20 T cell receptor beta chains below all came from one sample that was sequenced in a study of T-cell memory formation after mild COVID-19. TCRdb re-called the 5' RACE reads through MiXCR, storing one row per CDR3 protein. The data contain hundreds of thousands of distinct CDR3 sequences, approximately 15% of them seen just once; the ten biggest clones take up over 2%. Material for sequencing was PBMCs or a T cell subset sorted from them (not recorded which). These receptors were collected from an adult woman who had mild COVID-19 (a few samples of this study predate the infection). Cell type and time point are not known.

The rearrangement uses TRBV6-2 or TRBV6-3 and TRBJ1-2, with D possibly TRBD1 on 6 matching bases. Germline lookup yields CDR1 MNHEY and CDR2 SVGEGT. V shed 5 bases and J shed 4 bases, with 20 bases lying between them. This CDR3 contains 16 residues. The CDR3 DNA sequence: TGTGCCAGCAGTACCACCGGGACAAAAGTTGGCTATGGCTACACCTTC. Translation: CASSTTGTKVGYGYTF.

J is TRBJ2-3 and V is TRBV7-3, with a weak D call TRBD2 (5 bases). Germline-derived CDR1 and CDR2 are SGHTA and FQGTGA. V dropped 4 bases and J dropped 4 bases, with 12 bases sitting between them. The CDR3 length is 14 residues. CDR3 sequence (DNA): TGTGCCAGCAGCTGGAAAACGGGATCAGATACGCAGTATTTT. This translates into CASSWKTGSDTQYF.

CDR3 in amino acids: CASSFWAGDEKLFF. The CDR3 DNA follows: TGTGCCAGCAGCTTTTGGGCAGGGGATGAAAAACTGTTTTTT. The gene calls are TRBV5-5 and TRBJ1-4, with D possibly being TRBD1 (6 bases). Looked up from germline, CDR1 is SGHKS and CDR2 is YYEKEE (reference sequence). V lost 2 bases and J lost 6, with 11 bases in between. The CDR3 contains 14 residues.

This clonotype was seen many times. The chain employs TRBV5-1 and TRBJ1-1; tentative D call: TRBD1 (6 bases). CDR3 length: 17 residues. Germline CDR1 SGHRS, CDR2 YFSETQ. V was pared by 0 bases and J by 0 bases, with 15 bases between. The CDR3 region has the DNA TGCGCCAGCAGCTTGGCAGGGGATTGGCCTATGAACACTGAAGCTTTCTTT. This codes for CASSLAGDWPMNTEAFF.

In its sample, this clonotype was seen many times. The V call is TRBV4-1, the J call TRBJ2-3, with D tentatively TRBD2 (6 bases). Trimming pared 1 base from V and 3 bases from J, leaving 17 bases between. The germline V gene has CDR1 MGHRA and CDR2 YSYEKL. The length of the CDR3 is 17 residues. The CDR3 DNA is TGCGCCAGCAGCCAAGTTCGGCGGGGCGTCGGTACAGATACGCAGTATTTT. Its protein is CASSQVRRGVGTDTQYF.

V gene TRBV9 combines with J gene TRBJ2-3; 13 positions agree with TRBD2. The CDR3 covers 17 residues. The germline V gene has CDR1 SGDLS and CDR2 YYNGEE. With 0 bases clipped from V and 2 bases from J, the junction kept 3 bases outside the gene matches. CDR3 DNA sequence: TGTGCCAGCAGCGTAGGACTAGCGGGGGGACTCACAGATACGCAGTATTTT. Translating it yields CASSVGLAGGLTDTQYF. Full variable domain (missing parts from reference TRBV9 and TRBJ2-3): DSGVTQTPKHLITATGQRVTLRCSPRSGDLSVYWYQQSLDQGLQFLIQYYNGEERAKGNILERFSAQQFPDLHSELNLSSLELGDSALYFCASSVGLAGGLTDTQYFGPGTRLTVL.

This clonotype was picked up many times. V usage is TRBV6-6 and J usage is TRBJ1-1, with 7 bases that match TRBD1. Germline-derived CDR1 and CDR2 are MNHNY and SVGAGI (reference sequence). The CDR3 sequence is 16 residues long. J was trimmed by 2 bases and V by 3 bases; bases with no gene match: 9. CDR3 in amino acids: CASSYPIRQGNTEAFF. The DNA of the CDR3 is TGTGCCAGCAGTTATCCTATACGACAGGGCAACACTGAAGCTTTCTTT.

This clonotype has a handful of counts. The V and J genes are TRBV2 and TRBJ2-7; possibly TRBD2 for D (5 bases). The germline V gene has CDR1 SNHLY and CDR2 FYNNEI. The CDR3 has 12 amino acids. Trimming left V 7 bases short and J 3 bases short, with 10 bases between. The CDR3 region has the DNA TGTGCCAGCAAAGCGGCGAGCTACGAGCAGTACTTC. This encodes CASKAASYEQYF.

The sample holds a few counts of this clonotype. The gene calls are TRBV20-1 and TRBJ1-5, with 9 positions matching TRBD1. The CDR3 loop spans 14 amino acids. Germline V lookup: CDR1 DFQATT, CDR2 SNEGSKA (reference sequence). In DNA, the CDR3 is TGCAGCGTCCTGGGGACAGGGATGAATCAGCCCCAGCATTTT. Its translation: CSVLGTGMNQPQHF.

This clonotype was recorded a few times. The chain recombines TRBV18 with TRBJ1-3, with D possibly being TRBD1 (6 bases). V was trimmed by 0 bases and J by 3 bases, leaving 18 bases between them. The CDR3 covers 18 residues. The V gene's germline CDR1 is KGHSH and CDR2 LQKENI. CDR3 DNA: TGTGCCAGCTCACCACCGCAGGGGAGTTCGTCTTATGGAAACACCATATATTTT. The encoded protein is CASSPPQGSSSYGNTIYF. The full variable domain, completed using reference TRBV18 and TRBJ1-3, is NAGVMQNPRHLVRRRGQEARLRCSPMKGHSHVYWYRQLPEEGLKFMVYLQKENIIDESGMPKERFSAEFPKEGPSILRIQQVVRGDSAAYFCASSPPQGSSSYGNTIYFGEGSWLTVV.

The chain is built from TRBV4-2 and TRBJ2-1; TRBD1 is a possible D gene (6 bases). The CDR3 is 17 residues long. V lost 2 bases and J lost 0, with 14 bases in between. CDR1 and CDR2 (germline): LGHNA, YNFKEQ. DNA of the CDR3: TGTGCCAGCAGCCAACATCACAGGGCTAGCTCCTACAATGAGCAGTTCTTC. This sequence encodes CASSQHHRASSYNEQFF.

The chain joins TRBV2 to TRBJ1-1; TRBD1 agrees at 7 bases. Germline CDR1 is SNHLY and CDR2 is FYNNEI. The CDR3 extends over 12 amino acids. V lost 7 bases to trimming and J lost 4 bases; unmatched junction nucleotides: 3. CDR3 coding DNA: TGTGCCAGCACCAACAGGGGCACTGAAGCTTTCTTT. Its translation is CASTNRGTEAFF.

This clonotype has more than one count but fewer than ten. The chain recombines TRBV4-1 with TRBJ2-5; the D gene is possibly TRBD1 (6 bases). Deletions cut 4 bases from V and 5 bases from J, with 23 bases between. Germline CDR1 is MGHRA and CDR2 is YSYEKL. CDR3 length equals 17 residues. CDR3 coding DNA: TGCGCCAGCAGCCCCATCGCCGGCAGGGGAGACTCGGAGACCCAGTACTTC. Encoded protein: CASSPIAGRGDSETQYF.

The rearrangement links TRBV30 to TRBJ1-6; D remains ambiguous. Germline lookup yields CDR1 GTSNPN and CDR2 SVGIG (reference sequence). The V end lost 1 base, the J end lost 10 bases, and 14 bases lay between the germline ends. This CDR3 region has 14 residues. The CDR3: CAWSEWMGLSPLHF. The DNA for the CDR3 is TGTGCCTGGAGTGAATGGATGGGTTTATCACCCCTCCACTTT. The complete variable domain, with remaining parts taken from reference TRBV30 and TRBJ1-6, reads SQTIHQWPATLVQPVGSPLSLECTVEGTSNPNLYWYRQAAGRGLQLLFYSVGIGQISSEVPQNLSASRPQDRQFILSSKKLLLSDSGFYLCAWSEWMGLSPLHFGNGTRLTVT.

This clonotype has a single count. CDR3 amino acids: CASSPGAGVSSYEQYF. The CDR3 region has the DNA TGTGCCAGCAGCCCAGGGGCGGGGGTGAGCTCCTACGAGCAGTACTTC. The genes are TRBV7-9 and TRBJ2-7, with a possible D match to TRBD2 (7 bases). The CDR3 is 16 residues long. Trimming left V 5 bases short and J 0 bases short, with 17 bases between. The germline V gene encodes CDR1 SEHNR and CDR2 FQNEAQ (reference sequence). The whole variable domain, remainder taken from reference TRBV7-9 and TRBJ2-7, is DTGVSQNPRHKITKRGQNVTFRCDPISEHNRLYWYRQTLGQGPEFLTYFQNEAQLEKSRLLSDRFSAERPKGSFSTLEIQRTEQGDSAMYLCASSPGAGVSSYEQYFGPGTRLTVT.

V and J are TRBV6-2 or TRBV6-3 and TRBJ1-1; no clear D gene. The germline gives CDR1 MNHEY, CDR2 SVGEGT. There are 14 residues in the CDR3. V was clipped by 8 bases and J by 13 bases, with 26 bases between them. CDR3 nucleotides: TGTGCCAGCTCGAGTGCCTACAACCGTGGAGGAGGTTTCTTT. Its translation is CASSSAYNRGGGFF.

Only a few counts were recorded for this clonotype. The J gene is TRBJ2-3, the V gene TRBV5-1; 8 bases agree with TRBD2. The germline V gene encodes CDR1 SGHRS and CDR2 YFSETQ. The CDR3 length is 14 residues. Trimming cost V 5 bases and J 2 bases; bases outside gene matches: 4. CDR3 region: CASRSGRPTDTQYF. In DNA form, the CDR3 reads TGCGCCAGCAGAAGCGGGAGACCCACAGATACGCAGTATTTT.

A few counts support this clonotype. The chain employs TRBV5-5 and TRBJ2-3; 7 bases line up with TRBD1. The CDR3 has 14 amino acids. V shed 4 bases, J shed 6 bases, and the junction held 8 bases outside the gene matches. The germline V gene has CDR1 SGHKS and CDR2 YYEKEE (reference sequence). CDR3 sequence reads: CASSGTEPKDTQYF. In DNA, the CDR3 is TGTGCCAGCAGCGGGACAGAGCCTAAGGATACGCAGTATTTT.

The chain carries TRBV5-1 and TRBJ1-4; D is uncertain. This CDR3 has 18 amino acids. V lost 4 bases, J lost 5 bases, and 24 bases lay in between. Germline lookup yields CDR1 SGHRS and CDR2 YFSETQ. The CDR3 here is CASSLGRTGMRLNEKLFF. The CDR3 DNA reads as TGCGCCAGCAGCCTGGGGAGGACGGGCATGAGATTGAATGAAAAACTGTTTTTT.

This clonotype was picked up a small number of times. This chain joins TRBV20-1 and TRBJ2-5; 7 bases agree with TRBD2. Unmatched junction bases numbered 8, after V lost 5 bases and J lost 2 bases. From germline, CDR1 is DFQATT and CDR2 SNEGSKA (reference sequence). The CDR3 extends over 14 amino acids. The CDR3 spells CSAGGRVEQETQYF. The DNA for the CDR3 is TGCAGTGCTGGGGGGAGGGTCGAACAAGAGACCCAGTACTTC.